The rows below give T cell receptor beta chains drawn from one sample of a study of blood T cell repertoires in COVID-19. Libraries were prepared by immunoSEQ multiplex PCR; TCRdb keeps only in-frame clonotypes and omits some of them. Counted here are about 14,000 clones, about four fifths occurring once; the ten biggest clones make up roughly a third. Sequences were obtained from peripheral blood. The source is a man in his fifties with active COVID-19. CDR3s include the opening cysteine and the closing phenylalanine or tryptophan. A D gene is named only where the DNA matches it firmly. Not all rows give a size; the values are once, few, many and, for expanded clones, a class.

d_gene: TRBD1; v_gene: TRBV11-3; j_gene: TRBJ2-7; abundance: .; CDR3nt: TGTGCCAGCAGCTTCGGGACAGGGACCGAGCAGTACTTC; CDR3aa: CASSFGTGTEQYF
d_gene: TRBD2; v_gene: TRBV13; j_gene: TRBJ2-1; abundance: .; CDR3nt: TGTGCCAGCAGCTCGGGACTAGTAATCAATGAGCAGTTCTTC; CDR3aa: CASSSGLVINEQFF
d_gene: TRBD2; v_gene: TRBV7-2; j_gene: TRBJ2-7; abundance: .; CDR3nt: TGTGCCAGCAGCTTAGGTTATAGCGGGGAATTAAACTACGAGCAGTACTTC; CDR3aa: CASSLGYSGELNYEQYF
d_gene: TRBD1; v_gene: TRBV19; j_gene: TRBJ1-5; abundance: .; CDR3nt: TGTGCCAGTAGAAAGACAGGGGGCGGAGGTCAGCCCCAGCATTTT; CDR3aa: CASRKTGGGGQPQHF
d_gene: TRBD1; v_gene: TRBV9; j_gene: TRBJ2-1; abundance: .; CDR3nt: TGTGCCAGCAGCGTAGGTCGGGACAGGGGGCTCGATGAGCAGTTCTTC; CDR3aa: CASSVGRDRGLDEQFF
d_gene: TRBD2; v_gene: TRBV5-6; j_gene: TRBJ2-7; abundance: once; CDR3nt: TGTGCCAGCAGCTTTACCCACCGGGGGGGCTACGAGCAGTACTTC; CDR3aa: CASSFTHRGGYEQYF
d_gene: TRBD2; v_gene: TRBV4-1; j_gene: TRBJ2-1; abundance: .; CDR3nt: TGCGCCAGCAGCCCAAAAGCGACAGGACTAGCGGGAACCCCCAGGCTCTTC; CDR3aa: CASSPKATGLAGTPRLF
d_gene: TRBD2; v_gene: TRBV7-3; j_gene: TRBJ2-3; abundance: .; CDR3nt: TGTGCCAGCAGCCCCTCAGGGAGGGAAGATACGCAGTATTTT; CDR3aa: CASSPSGREDTQYF
d_gene: TRBD2; v_gene: TRBV6-5; j_gene: TRBJ2-7; abundance: once; CDR3nt: TGTGCCAGCAGTTCTGAGACTAGCGGGAGATACGAGCAGTACTTC; CDR3aa: CASSSETSGRYEQYF
d_gene: .; v_gene: TRBV4-1; j_gene: TRBJ1-4; abundance: .; CDR3nt: TGCGCCAGCAGCCAAGAGCCCGGCCAGGGGAGTGAAAAACTGTTTTTT; CDR3aa: CASSQEPGQGSEKLFF
d_gene: .; v_gene: TRBV7-2; j_gene: TRBJ2-3; abundance: .; CDR3nt: TGTGCCAGCAGCTCCAGACTCGCCTCAAGTACAGATACGCAGTATTTT; CDR3aa: CASSSRLASSTDTQYF
d_gene: .; v_gene: TRBV18; j_gene: TRBJ2-7; abundance: .; CDR3nt: TGTGCCAGCTCACCACGAGGTCAGAAAAACTACGAGCAGTACTTC; CDR3aa: CASSPRGQKNYEQYF
d_gene: TRBD1; v_gene: TRBV28; j_gene: TRBJ1-4; abundance: .; CDR3nt: TGTGCCAGCAGTTTATTCCCGGGACAGACTAATGAAAAACTGTTTTTT; CDR3aa: CASSLFPGQTNEKLFF
d_gene: .; v_gene: TRBV10-1; j_gene: TRBJ2-7; abundance: large; CDR3nt: TGCGCCAGCAGTGAAGGGGAAACCGGCTACGAGCAGTACTTC; CDR3aa: CASSEGETGYEQYF
d_gene: .; v_gene: TRBV19; j_gene: TRBJ1-5; abundance: .; CDR3nt: TGTGCCAGTAGTACACGGACAGCCGCTAGCAATCAGCCCCAGCATTTT; CDR3aa: CASSTRTAASNQPQHF
d_gene: TRBD1; v_gene: TRBV27; j_gene: TRBJ1-4; abundance: .; CDR3nt: TGTGCCAGCAGTTTCGGGACAGGGCGGGAAAAACTGTTTTTT; CDR3aa: CASSFGTGREKLFF
d_gene: TRBD2; v_gene: TRBV7-6; j_gene: TRBJ2-1; abundance: .; CDR3nt: TGTGCCAGCAGCCCGAACCCGGGACTAGGTCCTGAGCAGTTCTTC; CDR3aa: CASSPNPGLGPEQFF
d_gene: .; v_gene: TRBV2; j_gene: TRBJ1-2; abundance: .; CDR3nt: TGTGCCAGCAGTGAAGCGCTCACGGCAGGGCCTAACTATGGCTACACCTTC; CDR3aa: CASSEALTAGPNYGYTF
d_gene: TRBD2; v_gene: TRBV28; j_gene: TRBJ2-4; abundance: .; CDR3nt: TGTGCCAGCAGCCCAGGAGCGGCGGGAGGGTTTCTAGCCAAAAACATTCAGTACTTC; CDR3aa: CASSPGAAGGFLAKNIQYF
d_gene: TRBD1; v_gene: TRBV24-1; j_gene: TRBJ2-3; abundance: .; CDR3nt: TGTGCCACCAGCTTGGGACAGGGGGGAGATACGCAGTATTTT; CDR3aa: CATSLGQGGDTQYF